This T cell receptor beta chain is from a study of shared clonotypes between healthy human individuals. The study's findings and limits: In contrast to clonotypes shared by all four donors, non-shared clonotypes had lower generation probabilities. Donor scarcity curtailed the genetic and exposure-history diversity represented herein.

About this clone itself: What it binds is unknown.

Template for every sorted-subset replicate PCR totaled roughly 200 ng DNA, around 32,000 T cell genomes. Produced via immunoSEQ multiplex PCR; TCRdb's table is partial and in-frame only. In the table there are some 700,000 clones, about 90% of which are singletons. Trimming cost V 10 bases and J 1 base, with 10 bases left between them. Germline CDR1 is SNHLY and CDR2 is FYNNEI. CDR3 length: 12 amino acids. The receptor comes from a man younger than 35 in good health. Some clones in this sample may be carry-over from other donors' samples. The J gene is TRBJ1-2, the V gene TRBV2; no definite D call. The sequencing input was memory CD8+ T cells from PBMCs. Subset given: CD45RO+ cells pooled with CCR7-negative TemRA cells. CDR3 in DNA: TGTGCCATACTCGACCATAACTATGGCTACACCTTC. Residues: CAILDHNYGYTF.